The 21 T cell receptor beta chains in this list originate from one sample, sequenced in a study of shared clonotypes between healthy human individuals. Sequencing was performed with immunoSEQ multiplex PCR; in TCRdb, only in-frame clones are kept and a portion is missing. Of 850,000 to 1,100,000 clones in the sample, about 72% were seen once. Material: memory CD4+ T cells from PBMCs. Subset meaning: CD45RA-negative fraction. Receptors were obtained from a man aged 18 to 29 in good health. Some clones in this sample may be carry-over from other donors' samples.

The gene calls are TRBV5-1 and TRBJ2-3; 10 bases match TRBD2. The CDR3 runs to 15 residues. Germline-derived CDR1 and CDR2 are SGHRS and YFSETQ. V was pared by 2 bases and J by 4 bases, with 4 bases of the junction left unmatched. The CDR3 nucleotides are TGCGCCAGCAGCTTCTTAGCGGGAGGTTCAGATACGCAGTATTTT. It translates to CASSFLAGGSDTQYF. Combining the CDR3 with reference TRBV5-1 and TRBJ2-3 gives the whole variable domain KAGVTQTPRYLIKTRGQQVTLSCSPISGHRSVSWYQQTPGQGLQFLFEYFSETQRNKGNFPGRFSGRQFSNSRSEMNVSTLELGDSALYLCASSFLAGGSDTQYFGPGTRLTVL.

The V call is TRBV2, the J call TRBJ2-1, with 7 bases aligning to TRBD1. V trimming: 7 bases; J trimming: 5 bases; junction bases outside the gene matches: 11. The CDR3 runs to 15 residues. Germline-derived CDR1 and CDR2 are SNHLY and FYNNEI. This CDR3 reads CASNPQGVAHNEQFF. DNA of the CDR3: TGTGCCAGCAATCCCCAGGGGGTCGCTCACAATGAGCAGTTCTTC.

This chain links TRBV6-1 with TRBJ2-1, with 8 bases lining up with TRBD1. Germline V CDR1 and CDR2: MNHNS, SASEGT. CDR3 size: 14 residues. The junction had 8 bases not matched to a gene; V was cut back by 8 bases and J by 5 bases. The CDR3 protein is CASALQGENNEQFF. As DNA, the CDR3 is TGTGCCAGCGCCTTACAGGGGGAGAACAATGAGCAGTTCTTC.

This clone was counted only a few times. The chain joins TRBV30 to TRBJ1-1, with a tentative D call TRBD1 (5 bases). V shed 6 bases and J shed 4 bases, with 15 bases lying between them. This CDR3 has 13 amino acids. The germline V gene encodes CDR1 GTSNPN and CDR2 SVGIG (reference sequence). CDR3 in DNA: TGTGCCTGTAGACGCAATGGGGGCACTGAAGCTTTCTTT. Encoded protein: CACRRNGGTEAFF.

The chain uses TRBV9 and TRBJ1-1, with no clear D. Trimming stripped 1 base from V and 4 bases from J, with 8 bases between. Germline V CDR1 and CDR2: SGDLS, YYNGEE. This CDR3 has 13 residues. CDR3 sequence: CASSVKPATEAFF. CDR3 DNA: TGTGCCAGCAGCGTAAAACCCGCCACTGAAGCTTTCTTT.

The chain couples TRBV28 to TRBJ2-5, with D possibly being TRBD1 (6 bases). This CDR3 contains 14 residues. Germline-derived CDR1 and CDR2 are MDHEN and SYDVKM. Deletions cut 5 bases from V and 5 bases from J, with 15 bases between. For the CDR3, the DNA is TGTGCCAGCAGTAGTTTAGGGGGTACTGAGACCCAGTACTTC. This gives the protein CASSSLGGTETQYF. The whole variable domain, filled in from reference TRBV28 and TRBJ2-5, reads DVKVTQSSRYLVKRTGEKVFLECVQDMDHENMFWYRQDPGLGLRLIYFSYDVKMKEKGDIPEGYSVSREKKERFSLILESASTNQTSMYLCASSSLGGTETQYFGPGTRLLVL.

This chain joins TRBV6-6 and TRBJ1-2; 10 bases line up with TRBD1. V shed 5 bases and J 8 bases; nucleotides not matched to a gene: 2. Germline V gene data show CDR1 as MNHNY and CDR2 as SVGAGI (reference sequence). The CDR3 sequence is 12 residues long. In DNA, the CDR3 is TGTGCCAGCAGTCCGACAGGGGGCGGCTACACCTTC. Translating it yields CASSPTGGGYTF.

The chain has TRBV18 and TRBJ1-3; tentative D call: TRBD1 (5 bases). V lost 4 bases to trimming and J lost 1 base, with 11 bases between them. The germline V gene encodes CDR1 KGHSH and CDR2 LQKENI. The CDR3 is 15 amino acids. The CDR3 sequence is CASSQLQGSGNTIYF. In nucleotides, the CDR3 is TGTGCCAGCTCACAACTGCAGGGATCTGGAAACACCATATATTTT.

V is TRBV6-4 and J is TRBJ2-2; a weak D match, TRBD1 (6 bases). The CDR3 totals 13 residues. Germline V gene lookup returns CDR1 MRHNA and CDR2 SNTAGT. The V gene lost 8 bases and the J gene lost 1 base, with 8 bases spanning the gap. CDR3 sequence reads: CASLDRNTGELFF. The CDR3 bases are TGTGCCAGCCTGGACAGGAACACCGGGGAGCTGTTTTTT.

The genes are TRBV28 and TRBJ2-3; TRBD2 aligns across 8 bases. J was trimmed by 2 bases and V by 8 bases; bases with no gene match: 0. The CDR3 covers 12 residues. Looked up from germline, CDR1 is MDHEN and CDR2 is SYDVKM. CDR3: CASGLATDTQYF. The CDR3 DNA is TGTGCCAGCGGACTAGCCACAGATACGCAGTATTTT.

This clone appeared once. The CDR3: CASRPRGGNNYGYTF. In nucleotides, the CDR3 is TGTGCCAGCAGGCCCCGCGGGGGGAATAACTATGGCTACACCTTC. The gene calls are TRBV28 and TRBJ1-2, with D possibly TRBD1 on 5 matching bases. The germline V gene has CDR1 MDHEN and CDR2 SYDVKM. The CDR3 totals 15 residues. With 6 bases removed from V and 1 base from J, the gap between germline ends came to 15 bases.

The V call is TRBV7-6, the J call TRBJ2-1, with TRBD2 matching 7 bases. The CDR3 is 16 residues long. Looked up from germline, CDR1 is SGHVS and CDR2 is FNYEAQ. V dropped 0 bases and J dropped 2; count of bases not matched to a gene: 4. In DNA, the CDR3 is TGTGCCAGCAGCTTAGCGGGGGGGAGCCCCTACAATGAGCAGTTCTTC. Translation: CASSLAGGSPYNEQFF.

This clone was recorded at least ten times. The same CDR3 can be traced to other DNA sequences in this sample. The rearrangement joins TRBV2 to TRBJ2-3; D gene unclear. V shed 1 base and J shed 4 bases, with 3 bases lying between them. Germline V gene data show CDR1 as SNHLY and CDR2 as FYNNEI. The CDR3 runs 12 residues. The CDR3: CASSEEADTQYF. The CDR3, as DNA: TGTGCCAGCAGTGAAGAAGCAGATACGCAGTATTTT.

This clone was observed many times. The chain carries TRBV30 and TRBJ2-3, with D possibly TRBD1 on 6 matching bases. V shed 5 bases and J shed 5 bases, with 11 bases lying between them. Looked up from germline, CDR1 is GTSNPN and CDR2 is SVGIG (reference sequence). The CDR3 has 12 residues. CDR3 in amino acids: CAWSLTGDTQYF. The DNA of the CDR3 is TGTGCCTGGTCCCTGACAGGAGATACGCAGTATTTT. The variable domain in full, with the rest retrieved from reference TRBV30 and TRBJ2-3, is SQTIHQWPATLVQPVGSPLSLECTVEGTSNPNLYWYRQAAGRGLQLLFYSVGIGQISSEVPQNLSASRPQDRQFILSSKKLLLSDSGFYLCAWSLTGDTQYFGPGTRLTVL.

There are many counts of this clone. This sample includes further DNA sequences coding for the same CDR3. The chain joins TRBV9 to TRBJ2-1; 8 positions agree with TRBD2. Germline values: CDR1 SGDLS, CDR2 YYNGEE. This CDR3 is built from 15 residues. The V and J ends lost 2 bases and 5 bases, in that order; junction bases with no gene match: 6. CDR3 amino acids: CASSVGGTSNNEQFF. CDR3 DNA sequence: TGTGCCAGCAGCGTGGGGGGGACTAGTAACAATGAGCAGTTCTTC.

This clone was seen a few times. Other DNA sequences in this sample translate to the same CDR3. The rearrangement joins TRBV5-1 to TRBJ2-2, with D perhaps matching TRBD2 (6 bases). Germline V gene data show CDR1 as SGHRS and CDR2 as YFSETQ. The CDR3 totals 15 residues. The V and J ends lost 4 bases and 2 bases respectively, with 12 bases between them. Written as DNA, the CDR3 is TGCGCCAGCAGCCTGGGGGGTCTTAACACCGGGGAGCTGTTTTTT. Its protein is CASSLGGLNTGELFF.

The count of this clone is one. The CDR3 region has the DNA TGTGCCAGCAGCTTATCGTCTGCTGAAGCTTTCTTT. Its translation: CASSLSSAEAFF. This chain connects TRBV7-9 to TRBJ1-1; D gene uncertain. V lost 2 bases to trimming and J lost 6 bases, with 7 bases between them. CDR1 and CDR2 from the germline V gene are SEHNR and FQNEAQ (reference sequence). The CDR3 sequence is 12 residues long.

The chain couples TRBV7-2 to TRBJ2-2; tentatively, D is TRBD2 (5 bases). Between the trimmed V and J ends, which lost 5 bases and 6 bases, there was a span of 16 bases. Germline V gene lookup returns CDR1 SGHTA and CDR2 FQGNSA. CDR3 length: 15 residues. The DNA for the CDR3 is TGTGCCAGCAGCCCCAAACTAGGATCGGCCGGGGAGCTGTTTTTT. Protein: CASSPKLGSAGELFF.

Of note for this clone: Distinct nucleotide sequences in the sample also encode this CDR3. The gene calls are TRBV18 and TRBJ2-7, with D hard to call. This CDR3 has 13 amino acids. Trimming left V 4 bases short and J 0 bases short, with 7 bases between. Germline-derived CDR1 and CDR2 are KGHSH and LQKENI. The CDR3 here is CASSRGPSYEQYF. CDR3 bases: TGTGCCAGCTCACGGGGTCCCTCCTACGAGCAGTACTTC.

The chain carries TRBV6-6 and TRBJ2-1; D is possibly TRBD1 or TRBD2 (5 bases each). This CDR3 has 15 residues. Per the germline V gene, CDR1 is MNHNY and CDR2 is SVGAGI (reference sequence). CDR3 loop: CGVSGALSGYNEQFF. Here the CDR3 DNA reads TGTGGGGTATCCGGGGCCCTCTCGGGGTACAATGAGCAGTTCTTC.

This clone appeared a few times. The rearrangement uses TRBV19 and TRBJ1-1; 7 nucleotides agree with TRBD1. Germline-derived CDR1 and CDR2 are LNHDA and SQIVND (reference sequence). The CDR3 loop spans 14 amino acids. Trimming removed 4 bases from V and 1 base from J; junction bases left unmatched: 3. The CDR3 nucleotides read TGTGCCAGTAGTACGGGACAGAGGAACACTGAAGCTTTCTTT. It codes for CASSTGQRNTEAFF.